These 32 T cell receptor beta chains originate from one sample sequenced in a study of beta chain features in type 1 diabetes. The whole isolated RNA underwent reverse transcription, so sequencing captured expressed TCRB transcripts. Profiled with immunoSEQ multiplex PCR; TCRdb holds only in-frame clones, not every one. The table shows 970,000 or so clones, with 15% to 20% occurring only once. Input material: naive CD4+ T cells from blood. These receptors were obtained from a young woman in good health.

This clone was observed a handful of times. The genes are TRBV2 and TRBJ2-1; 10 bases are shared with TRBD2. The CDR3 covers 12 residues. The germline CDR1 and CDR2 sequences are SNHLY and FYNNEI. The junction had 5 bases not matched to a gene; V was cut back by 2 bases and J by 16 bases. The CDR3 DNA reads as TGTGCCAGCAGTGAATCTGGGACTAGCGAATTCTTC. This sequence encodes CASSESGTSEFF.

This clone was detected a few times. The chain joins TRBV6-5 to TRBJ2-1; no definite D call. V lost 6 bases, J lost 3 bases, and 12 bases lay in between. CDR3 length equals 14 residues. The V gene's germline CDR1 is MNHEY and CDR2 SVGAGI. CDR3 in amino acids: CASRDPGRYNEQFF. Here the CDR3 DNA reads TGTGCCAGCAGAGACCCCGGACGCTACAATGAGCAGTTCTTC.

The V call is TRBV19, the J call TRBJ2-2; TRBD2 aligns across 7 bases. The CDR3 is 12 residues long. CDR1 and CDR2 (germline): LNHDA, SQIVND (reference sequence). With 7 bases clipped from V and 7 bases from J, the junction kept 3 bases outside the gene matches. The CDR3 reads CASKLANGELFF. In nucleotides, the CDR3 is TGTGCCAGTAAACTAGCGAACGGGGAGCTGTTTTTT. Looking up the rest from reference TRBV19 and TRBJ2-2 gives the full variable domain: DGGITQSPKYLFRKEGQNVTLSCEQNLNHDAMYWYRQDPGQGLRLIYYSQIVNDFQKGDIAEGYSVSREKKESFPLTVTSAQKNPTAFYLCASKLANGELFFGEGSRLTVL.

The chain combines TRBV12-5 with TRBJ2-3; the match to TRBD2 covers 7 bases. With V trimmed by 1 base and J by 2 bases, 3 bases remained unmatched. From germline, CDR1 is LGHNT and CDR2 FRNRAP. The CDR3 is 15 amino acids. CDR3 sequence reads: CASGLGAGPTDTQYF. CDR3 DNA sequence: TGTGCTAGTGGTTTGGGAGCGGGACCCACAGATACGCAGTATTTT.

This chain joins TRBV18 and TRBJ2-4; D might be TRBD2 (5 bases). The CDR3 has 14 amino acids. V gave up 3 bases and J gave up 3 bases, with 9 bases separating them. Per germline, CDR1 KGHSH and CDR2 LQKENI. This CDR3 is CASSPEVVKNIQYF. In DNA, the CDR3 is TGTGCCAGCTCACCGGAGGTGGTCAAAAACATTCAGTACTTC.

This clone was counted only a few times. CDR3 sequence (DNA): TGTGCCAGCAGCTTAGCCGGTGGTTTTGGTGAAGAGACCCAGTACTTC. Protein sequence: CASSLAGGFGEETQYF. The V and J genes are TRBV7-8 and TRBJ2-5; D ambiguous. Germline CDR1 and CDR2: SGHVS and FQNEAQ. The V end was cut by 0 bases, the J end by 3 bases, with 14 bases between. The CDR3 loop spans 16 amino acids.

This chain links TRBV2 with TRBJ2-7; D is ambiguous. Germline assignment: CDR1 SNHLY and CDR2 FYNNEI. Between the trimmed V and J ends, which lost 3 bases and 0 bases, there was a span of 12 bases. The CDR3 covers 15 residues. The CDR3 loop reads CASSESHVPSYEQYF. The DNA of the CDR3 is TGTGCCAGCAGTGAGTCCCACGTTCCCTCCTACGAGCAGTACTTC.

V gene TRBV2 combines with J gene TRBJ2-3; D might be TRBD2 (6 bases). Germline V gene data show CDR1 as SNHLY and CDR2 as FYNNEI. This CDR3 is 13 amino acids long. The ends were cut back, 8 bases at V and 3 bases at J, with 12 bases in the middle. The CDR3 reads CASGDSVTDTQYF. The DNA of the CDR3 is TGTGCCAGCGGGGACTCGGTGACAGATACGCAGTATTTT.

CDR3 sequence reads: CASSLEVFGGAREQYF. The CDR3 coding sequence is TGTGCCAGCAGCTTGGAAGTATTTGGGGGGGCGCGCGAGCAGTACTTC. The chain couples TRBV5-4 to TRBJ2-7, with D possibly matching TRBD2 (7 bases). Trimming removed 0 bases from V and 6 bases from J, with 19 bases in between. This CDR3 has 16 amino acids. Per germline, CDR1 SGHNT and CDR2 YYREEE (reference sequence).

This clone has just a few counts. The CDR3 here is CSAKTGKGQFF. Written as DNA, the CDR3 is TGCAGTGCAAAGACCGGGAAAGGGCAGTTCTTC. The rearrangement links TRBV20-1 to TRBJ2-1; maybe TRBD2 (5 bases). V was trimmed by 6 bases and J by 12 bases, leaving 15 bases between them. The CDR3 sequence is 11 residues long. Germline values: CDR1 DFQATT, CDR2 SNEGSKA (reference sequence).

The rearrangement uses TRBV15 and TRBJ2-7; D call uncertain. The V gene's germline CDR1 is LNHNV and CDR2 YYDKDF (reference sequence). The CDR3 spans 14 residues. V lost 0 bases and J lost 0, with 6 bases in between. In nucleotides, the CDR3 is TGTGCCACCAGCAGAGATACCCGCTCCTACGAGCAGTACTTC. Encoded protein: CATSRDTRSYEQYF.

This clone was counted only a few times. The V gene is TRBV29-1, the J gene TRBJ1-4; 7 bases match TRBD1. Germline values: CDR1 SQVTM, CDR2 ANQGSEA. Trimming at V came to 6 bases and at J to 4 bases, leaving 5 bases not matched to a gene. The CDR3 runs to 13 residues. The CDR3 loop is CSVRGPGNEKLFF. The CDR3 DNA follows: TGCAGCGTGAGGGGGCCGGGTAATGAAAAACTGTTTTTT. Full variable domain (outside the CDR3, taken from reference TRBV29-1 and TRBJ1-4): SAVISQKPSRDICQRGTSLTIQCQVDSQVTMMFWYRQQPGQSLTLIATANQGSEATYESGFVIDKFPISRPNLTFSTLTVSNMSPEDSSIYLCSVRGPGNEKLFFGSGTQLSVL.

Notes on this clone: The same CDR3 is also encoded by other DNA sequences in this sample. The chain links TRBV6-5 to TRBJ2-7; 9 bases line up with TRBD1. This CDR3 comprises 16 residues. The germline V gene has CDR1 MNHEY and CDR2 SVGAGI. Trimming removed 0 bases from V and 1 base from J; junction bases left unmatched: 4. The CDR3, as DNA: TGTGCCAGCAGTTACTCGACCGGGACAGGGTCCTACGAGCAGTACTTC. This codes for CASSYSTGTGSYEQYF.

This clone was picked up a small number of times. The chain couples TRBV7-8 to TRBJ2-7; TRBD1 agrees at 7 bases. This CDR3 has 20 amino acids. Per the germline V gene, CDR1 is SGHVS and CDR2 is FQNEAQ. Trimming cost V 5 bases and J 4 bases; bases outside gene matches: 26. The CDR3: CASSPRYRGIRGMSAYEQYF. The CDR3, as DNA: TGTGCCAGCAGCCCCCGGTACAGGGGAATCAGGGGTATGAGTGCGTACGAGCAGTACTTC. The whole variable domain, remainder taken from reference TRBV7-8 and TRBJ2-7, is GAGVSQSPRYKVAKRGQDVALRCDPISGHVSLFWYQQALGQGPEFLTYFQNEAQLDKSGLPSDRFFAERPEGSVSTLKIQRTQQEDSAVYLCASSPRYRGIRGMSAYEQYFGPGTRLTVT.

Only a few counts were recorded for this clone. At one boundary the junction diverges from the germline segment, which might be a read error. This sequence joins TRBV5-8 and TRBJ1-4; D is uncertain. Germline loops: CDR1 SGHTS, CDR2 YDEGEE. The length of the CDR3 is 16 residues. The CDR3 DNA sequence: TGTGCCAGCAGCTTATCTTCGGGAGGGAGGAATGGAAAACTGTTTTTT. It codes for CASSLSSGGRNGKLFF.

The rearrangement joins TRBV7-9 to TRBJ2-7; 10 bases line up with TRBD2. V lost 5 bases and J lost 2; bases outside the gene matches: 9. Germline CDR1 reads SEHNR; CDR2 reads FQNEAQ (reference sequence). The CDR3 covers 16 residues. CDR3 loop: CASSRLAGGSAYEQYF. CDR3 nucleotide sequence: TGTGCCAGCAGCCGTTTAGCGGGAGGTTCGGCCTACGAGCAGTACTTC.

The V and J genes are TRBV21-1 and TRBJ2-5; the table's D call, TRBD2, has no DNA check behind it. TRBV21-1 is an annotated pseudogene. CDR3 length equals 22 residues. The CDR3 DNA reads TGTGCCAGCAGCAATTCGCCACCAACCCGACCCCTCGGAGTCGCCCCCCAAGAGACCCAGTACTTC. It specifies CASSNSPPTRPLGVAPQETQYF.

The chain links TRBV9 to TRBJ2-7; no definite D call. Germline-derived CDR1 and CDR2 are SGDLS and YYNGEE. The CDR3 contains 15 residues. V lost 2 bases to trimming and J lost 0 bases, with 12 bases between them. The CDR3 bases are TGTGCCAGCAGCGTGATGCCCAGAAGCTCCTACGAGCAGTACTTC. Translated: CASSVMPRSSYEQYF.

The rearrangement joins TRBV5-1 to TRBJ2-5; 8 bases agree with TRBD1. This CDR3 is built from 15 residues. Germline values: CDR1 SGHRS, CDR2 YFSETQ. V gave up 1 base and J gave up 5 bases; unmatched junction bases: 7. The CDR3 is CASSLRSGGGETQYF. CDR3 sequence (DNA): TGCGCCAGCAGCTTGAGGTCAGGGGGCGGCGAGACCCAGTACTTC.

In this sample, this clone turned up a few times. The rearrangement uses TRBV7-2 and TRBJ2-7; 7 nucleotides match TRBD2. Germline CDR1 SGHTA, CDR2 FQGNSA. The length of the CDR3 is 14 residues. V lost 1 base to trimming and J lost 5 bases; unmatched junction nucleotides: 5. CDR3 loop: CASSLVAGDHEQYF. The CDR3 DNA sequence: TGTGCCAGCAGCTTAGTTGCGGGAGACCACGAGCAGTACTTC.

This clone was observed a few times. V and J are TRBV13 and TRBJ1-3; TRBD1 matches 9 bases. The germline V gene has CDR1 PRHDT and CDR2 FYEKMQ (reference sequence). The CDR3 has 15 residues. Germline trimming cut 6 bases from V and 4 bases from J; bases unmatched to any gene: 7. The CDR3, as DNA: TGTGCCAGCAGACCACAGGGGGCGGGCGGAAACACCATATATTTT. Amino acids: CASRPQGAGGNTIYF.

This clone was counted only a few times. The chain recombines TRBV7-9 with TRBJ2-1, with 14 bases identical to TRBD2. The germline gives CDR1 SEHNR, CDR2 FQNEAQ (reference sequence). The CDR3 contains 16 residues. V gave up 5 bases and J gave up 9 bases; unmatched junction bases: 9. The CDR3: CASSRGLAGVVSEQFF. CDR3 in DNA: TGTGCCAGCAGCCGGGGACTAGCGGGAGTTGTCAGTGAGCAGTTCTTC.

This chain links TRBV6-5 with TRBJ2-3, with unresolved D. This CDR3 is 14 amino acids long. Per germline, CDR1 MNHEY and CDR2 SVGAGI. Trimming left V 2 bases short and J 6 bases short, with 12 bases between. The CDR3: CASSYALVSDTQYF. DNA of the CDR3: TGTGCCAGCAGTTACGCTCTAGTCTCCGATACGCAGTATTTT.

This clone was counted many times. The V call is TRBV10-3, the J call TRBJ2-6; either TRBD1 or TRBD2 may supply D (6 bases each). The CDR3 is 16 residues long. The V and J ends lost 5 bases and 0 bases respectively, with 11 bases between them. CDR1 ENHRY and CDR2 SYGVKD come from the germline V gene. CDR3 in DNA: TGTGCCATCAGTTCGGGGGCGAACTCTGGGGCCAACGTCCTGACTTTC. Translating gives CAISSGANSGANVLTF.

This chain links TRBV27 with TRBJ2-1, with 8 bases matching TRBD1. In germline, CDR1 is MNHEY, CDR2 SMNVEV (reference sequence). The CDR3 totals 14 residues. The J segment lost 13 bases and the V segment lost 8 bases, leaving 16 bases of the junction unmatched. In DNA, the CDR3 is TGTGCCAGCGGACGGACAGGGTCGGAGGGGTTCCAGTTCTTC. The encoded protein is CASGRTGSEGFQFF.

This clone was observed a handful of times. The CDR3 loop reads CATSLAGPYEQYF. The CDR3 nucleotides are TGTGCCACCTCACTAGCGGGACCCTACGAGCAGTACTTC. The chain uses TRBV27 and TRBJ2-7, with 10 nucleotides matching TRBD2. V trimming: 10 bases; J trimming: 2 bases; junction bases outside the gene matches: 5. The CDR3 sequence is 13 residues long. Germline values: CDR1 MNHEY, CDR2 SMNVEV (reference sequence).

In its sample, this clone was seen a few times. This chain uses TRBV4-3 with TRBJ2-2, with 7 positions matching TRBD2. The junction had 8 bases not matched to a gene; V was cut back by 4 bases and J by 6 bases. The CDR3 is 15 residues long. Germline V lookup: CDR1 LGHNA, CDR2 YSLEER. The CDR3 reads CASSREGPSAGELFF. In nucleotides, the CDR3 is TGCGCCAGCAGCCGGGAGGGCCCTTCCGCCGGGGAGCTGTTTTTT.

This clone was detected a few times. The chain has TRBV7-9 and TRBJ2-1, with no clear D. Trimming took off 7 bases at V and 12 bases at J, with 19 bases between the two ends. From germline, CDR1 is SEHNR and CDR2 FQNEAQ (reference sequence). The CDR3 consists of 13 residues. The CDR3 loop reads CASTLTHSIGQFF. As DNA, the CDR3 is TGTGCCAGCACCCTAACCCACAGCATAGGGCAGTTCTTC.

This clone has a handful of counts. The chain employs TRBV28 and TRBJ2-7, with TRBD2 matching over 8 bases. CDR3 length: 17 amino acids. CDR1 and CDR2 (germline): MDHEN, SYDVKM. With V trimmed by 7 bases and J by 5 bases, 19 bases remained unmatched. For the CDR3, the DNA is TGTGCCAGCACCCGTCGGGCTAGCGGGTGGATTGGGGACGAGCAGTACTTC. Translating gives CASTRRASGWIGDEQYF.

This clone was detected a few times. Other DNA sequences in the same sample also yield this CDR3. The CDR3 nucleotides are TGTGCCAGCTCACCACCGGGAGGAACTGAAGCTTTCTTT. Translated, it gives CASSPPGGTEAFF. The chain recombines TRBV18 with TRBJ1-1; D gene uncertain. V shed 0 bases and J shed 5 bases, with 7 bases lying between them. CDR3 size: 13 residues. In germline, CDR1 is KGHSH, CDR2 LQKENI.

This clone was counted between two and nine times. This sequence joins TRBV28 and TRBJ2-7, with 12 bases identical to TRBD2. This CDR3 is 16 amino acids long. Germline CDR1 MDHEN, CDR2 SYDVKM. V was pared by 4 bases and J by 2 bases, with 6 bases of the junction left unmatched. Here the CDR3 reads CASSSTSGSLPYEQYF. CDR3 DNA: TGTGCCAGCAGTTCGACTAGCGGGAGTTTACCCTACGAGCAGTACTTC.

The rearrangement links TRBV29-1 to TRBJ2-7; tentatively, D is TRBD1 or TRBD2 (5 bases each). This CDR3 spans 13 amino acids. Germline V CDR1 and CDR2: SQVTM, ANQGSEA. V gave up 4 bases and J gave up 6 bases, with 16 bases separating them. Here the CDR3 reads CSVARDPGAEQYF. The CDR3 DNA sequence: TGCAGCGTTGCACGTGATCCCGGGGCCGAGCAGTACTTC.